This TCR beta chain came from a study of T cell responses to AZD1222 COVID-19 vaccine (dated by TCRdb to 2020 to 2022). Regarding the study in general: Because spike-specific TCR depth and breadth did not differ between the two schedules, AZD1222 recipients who got a second dose at roughly 4 weeks were pooled with those who got a second dose at roughly 12 weeks. TCR sequencing was performed for 230 to 250 trial participants, of whom approximately 200 were given two doses of AZD1222 and about 25 were given two doses of MenACWY control vaccine. Enrollment into the trials was organized by age into subgroups of 18-55, 56-69 and 70-plus years, and those subgroups contained 148, 28 and 57 TCR-sequenced participants, respectively. What the authors observed across the whole study: After two AZD1222 doses, spike-specific TCR breadth and depth were significantly higher than at day 0 and than in MenACWY recipients. Most participants were white British and females outnumbered males, and the authors suggested that clonal diversity may have been underestimated. The whole spike protein was spanned by vaccine-associated CD4 TCRs, and dominant responses were seen in regions 160-218 and 743-854. Epitopes outside the regions mutated in the B.1.351 and B.1.1.7 variants were reportedly recognized by nearly half of the unique spike-specific TCRs. Because no samples from the day 14 peak response were available, repertoires could be characterized only after the peak T cell response. Conclusions about previously exposed vaccinees were limited because only six AZD1222 recipients were SARS-CoV-2 seropositive at baseline. In the small 56-69-year group, the increase in depth fell short of significance, most likely because of low power.

The CDR3 covers 16 residues, taking in both the cysteine and the phenylalanine. Solely the CDR3 DNA is kept, with 48 bases framed from the first base. V is pruned by 6 bases and J by 5 bases, leaving 11 bases of the junction without a gene match. The germline V gene gives CDR1 as MDHEN and CDR2 as SYDVKM. The CDR3 regions of human TCRbeta chains were analyzed by immunosequencing. Under the source paper's analysis protocol: TCRs in the repertoires were matched against a reference library of SARS-CoV-2-specific TCRs that had been generated with the MIRA antigen-specificity platform. Breadth meant the fraction of unique TCRs that were SARS-CoV-2-associated, whereas depth meant the fraction of total T cells that were SARS-CoV-2-associated. Using the MIRA data, each spike-specific TCR was assigned both to the spike region to which the TCR was reactive and to a CD4 or CD8 class. Log10-transformed breadth and depth values were compared by one-way ANOVA with Sidak's multiple comparisons tests. Not all clones reach the TCRdb copy of this immuneACCESS table, which keeps in-frame sequences only. Checked studies attribute under half of the gap to unresolved V genes and leave the rest unexplained. That table is the source of V, J and clone size, and D and trimming were worked out from the DNA. The sample includes some 110,000 clones, with 85% to 95% observed a single time. More than 2.5% of the sample lies in the top ten.

What the time point label conveys for this sample: baseline before first vaccination. Vaccinee samples came from UK trials COV001 and COV002, including a single-blind randomized controlled phase 2/3 trial of AZD1222 (ChAdOx1 nCoV-19) in healthy adults. For TCRbeta chain sequencing, PBMC samples from trial participants were taken at day 0 and at day 28 after the second dose. Regarding this clone: No cognate antigen has been identified for it. Qualities for individual bases were not recorded, and no much larger clone is one base off.

The origin of this receptor is an adult in good health. The source was peripheral blood, collected on day 0 of AZD1222 vaccination. Here the chain combines TRBV28 and TRBJ1-5; TRBD1 agrees with 9 junctional bases. CDR3 loop: CASRIIQTGGHQPQHF. The DNA reads as follows: TGTGCCAGCAGAATAATACAGACAGGGGGGCATCAGCCCCAGCATTTT.